One and the same sample provided the 26 T cell receptor beta chains below, sequenced in a study of blood T cell repertoires in COVID-19. TCRdb's copy holds only in-frame clones and misses some; the assay was immunoSEQ multiplex PCR. The sample lists some 53,000 clones, 89% occurring once. The sequenced sample consisted of peripheral blood. These receptors originate from a man aged 55 to 70 with active COVID-19.

The rearrangement uses TRBV6-5 and TRBJ1-1; 7 positions agree with TRBD1. There are 12 residues in the CDR3. V shed 7 bases and J 10 bases; nucleotides not matched to a gene: 9. Per the germline V gene, CDR1 is MNHEY and CDR2 is SVGAGI. The CDR3 loop is CASNSGGGGAFF. As DNA, the CDR3 is TGTGCCAGCAACTCAGGGGGTGGTGGAGCTTTCTTT.

J is TRBJ2-2 and V is TRBV28; 7 nucleotides match TRBD2. Germline lookup yields CDR1 MDHEN and CDR2 SYDVKM. V dropped 6 bases and J dropped 6; count of bases not matched to a gene: 10. The CDR3 contains 15 residues. CDR3 amino acids: CASSHLTSRAGELFF. CDR3 sequence (DNA): TGTGCCAGCAGCCATTTGACTAGCAGGGCCGGGGAGCTGTTTTTT.

The rearrangement joins TRBV19 to TRBJ2-3; the match to TRBD1 covers 10 bases. V lost 7 bases, J lost 3 bases, and 7 bases stayed unmatched. The CDR3 has 15 amino acids. From germline, CDR1 is LNHDA and CDR2 SQIVND (reference sequence). CDR3 in DNA: TGTGCCAGTATTGACGGGACAGGGGCGACAGATACGCAGTATTTT. The encoded protein is CASIDGTGATDTQYF. The entire variable domain, with the rest obtained from reference TRBV19 and TRBJ2-3, is as follows: DGGITQSPKYLFRKEGQNVTLSCEQNLNHDAMYWYRQDPGQGLRLIYYSQIVNDFQKGDIAEGYSVSREKKESFPLTVTSAQKNPTAFYLCASIDGTGATDTQYFGPGTRLTVL.

The chain is built from TRBV6-1 and TRBJ2-7, with TRBD2 matching over 8 bases. V was pared by 3 bases and J by 5 bases, with 9 bases of the junction left unmatched. The CDR3 contains 15 residues. Germline V gives CDR1 MNHNS, CDR2 SASEGT. In DNA form, the CDR3 reads TGTGCCAGCAGTGATTGGGCGGGAGGAGGCAACGAGCAGTACTTC. This translates into CASSDWAGGGNEQYF.

This clone was seen a handful of times. CDR3 DNA sequence: TGTGCCACCTTCGGCCGACAGGGTAGGGGCACTGAAGCTTTCTTT. Its protein is CATFGRQGRGTEAFF. This chain uses TRBV10-3 with TRBJ1-1; 7 positions agree with TRBD1. Germline trimming cut 10 bases from V and 4 bases from J; bases unmatched to any gene: 15. Germline-derived CDR1 and CDR2 are ENHRY and SYGVKD. The CDR3 sequence is 15 residues long.

This clone has just a few counts. Written as DNA, the CDR3 is TGTGCCAGCAGCCAAGGTAGGTCCGGGGACACTGAAGCTTTCTTT. Amino acids: CASSQGRSGDTEAFF. The V gene is TRBV3-1 (or the pseudogene TRBV3-2), the J gene TRBJ1-1; unclear D gene. The CDR3 is 15 amino acids. V was shortened by 1 base and J by 3 bases, with 12 bases between the two germline ends. Germline CDR1 and CDR2: LGHDT and YNNKEL (reference sequence).

This clone was seen a single time. The V gene is TRBV5-1, the J gene TRBJ2-2; 8 bases are a match to TRBD2. V gave up 6 bases and J gave up 0 bases; unmatched junction bases: 4. CDR3 size: 15 residues. Germline CDR1 reads SGHRS; CDR2 reads YFSETQ. As DNA, the CDR3 is TGCGCCAGCACTACTAGCGGTGCGAACACCGGGGAGCTGTTTTTT. Residues: CASTTSGANTGELFF.

The chain couples TRBV5-4 to TRBJ2-1; D is undetermined. Germline CDR1 and CDR2: SGHNT and YYREEE (reference sequence). The CDR3 runs to 15 residues. V gave up 0 bases and J gave up 8 bases, with 15 bases separating them. This CDR3 reads CASSLAVLDEDEQFF. The CDR3 nucleotides are TGTGCCAGCAGCTTGGCCGTTCTAGATGAGGATGAGCAGTTCTTC.

The chain links TRBV7-2 to TRBJ2-1; 9 bases match TRBD1. The germline V gene has CDR1 SGHTA and CDR2 FQGNSA. This CDR3 comprises 16 residues. V trimming: 0 bases; J trimming: 4 bases; junction bases outside the gene matches: 4. CDR3 residues: CASSLAQGALYNEQFF. Written as DNA, the CDR3 is TGTGCCAGCAGCTTAGCACAGGGGGCCCTTTACAATGAGCAGTTCTTC.

The chain carries TRBV5-4 and TRBJ2-7, with D perhaps TRBD1 (6 bases). Germline CDR1 SGHNT, CDR2 YYREEE (reference sequence). This CDR3 spans 15 amino acids. V lost 2 bases to trimming and J lost 7 bases, with 19 bases between them. The CDR3: CASSFFTVRGGEQYF. DNA of the CDR3: TGTGCCAGCAGCTTTTTTACCGTCAGGGGTGGGGAGCAGTACTTC.

The chain is built from TRBV7-6 and TRBJ2-3, with 11 nucleotides matching TRBD2. V shed 3 bases and J 2 bases; nucleotides not matched to a gene: 4. The CDR3 extends over 16 amino acids. CDR1 is SGHVS, CDR2 FNYEAQ, per germline. CDR3 nucleotides: TGTGCCAGCAGCTTCCTGACTAGCGGGATCACAGATACGCAGTATTTT. It translates to CASSFLTSGITDTQYF.

This clone was seen once. The V and J genes are TRBV12-3 or TRBV12-4 and TRBJ2-1; no clear D gene. Trimming shortened V by 1 base and J by 9 bases, and 4 bases separated the two germline ends. The CDR3 covers 11 residues. The CDR3: CASSLGGEQFF. The CDR3 DNA sequence: TGTGCCAGCAGTTTAGGAGGTGAGCAGTTCTTC.

J is TRBJ1-4 and V is TRBV28, with a possible D match to TRBD1 (6 bases). CDR3 length: 15 residues. CDR1 MDHEN and CDR2 SYDVKM come from the germline V gene. V lost 5 bases and J 6 bases, leaving 16 bases between the germline ends. The CDR3 loop is CASSRLGGVHEKLFF. CDR3 coding DNA: TGTGCCAGCAGTCGATTAGGGGGGGTTCATGAAAAACTGTTTTTT.

The rearrangement uses TRBV19 and TRBJ1-1, with D perhaps TRBD1 (5 bases). V lost 6 bases to trimming and J lost 0 bases, with 14 bases between them. This CDR3 has 15 residues. Germline CDR1 LNHDA, CDR2 SQIVND (reference sequence). The CDR3 sequence: CASSMTAKLNTEAFF. In DNA form, the CDR3 reads TGTGCCAGTAGCATGACAGCTAAGTTGAACACTGAAGCTTTCTTT.

V usage is TRBV4-2 and J usage is TRBJ1-2; D is possibly TRBD1 (6 bases). Trimming pared 3 bases from V and 1 base from J, leaving 18 bases between. This CDR3 comprises 17 residues. The germline V gene has CDR1 LGHNA and CDR2 YNFKEQ. CDR3 amino acids: CASSHHQGQGNNYGYTF. In DNA, the CDR3 is TGTGCCAGCAGCCACCACCAAGGCCAGGGGAATAACTATGGCTACACCTTC.

V usage is TRBV28 and J usage is TRBJ1-6; D unclear. Per the germline V gene, CDR1 is MDHEN and CDR2 is SYDVKM. The CDR3 sequence is 13 residues long. V lost 5 bases and J lost 10, with 12 bases in between. Written as DNA, the CDR3 is TGTGCCAGCAGTCGAGGGAAGGGCTCACCCCTCCACTTT. Protein: CASSRGKGSPLHF.

This chain joins TRBV9 and TRBJ1-3, with 7 bases aligning to TRBD1. The length of the CDR3 is 15 residues. V lost 3 bases and J lost 3; bases outside the gene matches: 6. The germline gives CDR1 SGDLS, CDR2 YYNGEE. In DNA form, the CDR3 reads TGTGCCAGCAGCGGTCCAGGGGGTGGTGGAAACACCATATATTTT. It is translated as CASSGPGGGGNTIYF.

The gene calls are TRBV19 and TRBJ2-2; TRBD2 aligns across 9 bases. CDR1 and CDR2 from the germline V gene are LNHDA and SQIVND (reference sequence). The CDR3 covers 16 residues. The junction had 8 bases not matched to a gene; V was cut back by 5 bases and J by 4 bases. The CDR3 DNA reads TGTGCCAGTAGTCCCTTTCTAGCGGGACCCACCGGGGAGCTGTTTTTT. Protein product: CASSPFLAGPTGELFF. Looking up the rest from reference TRBV19 and TRBJ2-2 gives the full variable domain: DGGITQSPKYLFRKEGQNVTLSCEQNLNHDAMYWYRQDPGQGLRLIYYSQIVNDFQKGDIAEGYSVSREKKESFPLTVTSAQKNPTAFYLCASSPFLAGPTGELFFGEGSRLTVL.

The chain combines TRBV5-1 with TRBJ2-2, with 9 positions matching TRBD1. CDR3 length equals 16 residues. In germline, CDR1 is SGHRS, CDR2 YFSETQ. The ends lost 3 bases at V and 2 bases at J; junction bases unmatched: 5. The CDR3 sequence: CASSSLTGGNTGELFF. Here the CDR3 DNA reads TGCGCCAGCAGCTCCCTCACAGGGGGCAACACCGGGGAGCTGTTTTTT.

The J gene is TRBJ1-1, the V gene TRBV28; TRBD1 might be the D (5 bases). CDR3 length: 16 amino acids. The germline gives CDR1 MDHEN, CDR2 SYDVKM. Trimming stripped 4 bases from V and 3 bases from J, with 18 bases between. CDR3 loop: CASSSLGWKGHTEAFF. CDR3 DNA: TGTGCCAGCAGTTCGCTAGGGTGGAAGGGGCACACTGAAGCTTTCTTT.

This clone was found once. The J gene is TRBJ2-3, the V gene TRBV18, with 9 positions matching TRBD1. Per germline, CDR1 KGHSH and CDR2 LQKENI. The CDR3 consists of 20 residues. V dropped 3 bases and J dropped 2; count of bases not matched to a gene: 18. The CDR3 DNA reads TGTGCCAGCTCACCTACCAGGGACAGGGTTGGTGCGTGGGACACAGATACGCAGTATTTT. Translating it yields CASSPTRDRVGAWDTDTQYF.

The chain uses TRBV6-2 or TRBV6-3 and TRBJ2-7, with D maybe TRBD2 (6 bases). Looked up from germline, CDR1 is MNHEY and CDR2 is SVGEGT. V was cut by 2 bases and J by 2 bases, with 13 bases left in between. CDR3 length equals 15 residues. CDR3: CASSYRGSHAYEQYF. The CDR3 DNA sequence: TGTGCCAGCAGTTACCGGGGGTCCCATGCCTACGAGCAGTACTTC.

The rearrangement links TRBV5-1 to TRBJ2-1; TRBD2 matches at 7 bases. Germline lookup yields CDR1 SGHRS and CDR2 YFSETQ. The length of the CDR3 is 15 residues. With V trimmed by 0 bases and J by 0 bases, 0 bases remained unmatched. CDR3 region: CASSLGGSSYNEQFF. For the CDR3, the DNA is TGCGCCAGCAGCTTGGGCGGGAGCTCCTACAATGAGCAGTTCTTC.

The V gene is TRBV7-2, the J gene TRBJ2-7; 10 bases map to TRBD2. Germline lookup yields CDR1 SGHTA and CDR2 FQGNSA. V lost 5 bases and J lost 2; bases outside the gene matches: 9. This CDR3 is 16 amino acids long. Here the CDR3 DNA reads TGTGCCAGCAGCCCGTCGGGACTAGCGACCGCCTACGAGCAGTACTTC. Protein: CASSPSGLATAYEQYF.

V and J are TRBV2 and TRBJ2-1, with a weak D call TRBD2 (6 bases). Germline CDR1 is SNHLY and CDR2 is FYNNEI. The germline V and J ends were trimmed by 5 bases and 0 bases, with 11 bases remaining between them. This CDR3 has 15 amino acids. The CDR3 nucleotides are TGTGCCAGCAGTCGTAGCGGAGGCTCCTACAATGAGCAGTTCTTC. Translating gives CASSRSGGSYNEQFF.

This chain connects TRBV5-1 to TRBJ1-4, with D perhaps matching TRBD1 (6 bases). The CDR3 spans 14 residues. The V gene's germline CDR1 is SGHRS and CDR2 YFSETQ. V was pared by 4 bases and J by 3 bases, with 10 bases between. The CDR3 is CASSSRQANEKLFF. CDR3 nucleotides: TGCGCCAGCAGCAGTAGACAGGCTAATGAAAAACTGTTTTTT.